These 27 T cell receptor beta chains originate from one sample sequenced in a study of blood T cells in healthy people across ages. With a J-beta primer mix and a sample-barcoded 5' primer, a second PCR ran about 7 to 12 cycles. TCRdb re-called the 5' RACE reads with MiXCR, one entry per CDR3 protein. The sample consists of 650,000 to 800,000 distinct CDR3 sequences, roughly 44% of them appearing once. The sample comprised blood. The receptors here all came from a man aged 60 to 75 in good health.

With regard to this clonotype: A much larger clone is a single base away; this may be a read error. The chain links TRBV4-3 to TRBJ2-1; D unresolved. The DNA end favors TRBJ2-7, so the J call may be wrong. Germline V gene data show CDR1 as LGHNA and CDR2 as YSLEER. The length of the CDR3 is 15 residues. The CDR3 DNA sequence: TGCGCCAGCAGCCGTCTGGATGGTAGTCACAATGAGCAGTACTTC. Translation: CASSRLDGSHNEQYF.

The chain uses TRBV20-1 and TRBJ1-2, with unresolved D. Trimming pared 0 bases from V and 13 bases from J, leaving 15 bases between. Looked up from germline, CDR1 is DFQATT and CDR2 is SNEGSKA (reference sequence). This CDR3 spans 12 amino acids. The CDR3 is CSARDSDGPSTF. CDR3 DNA sequence: TGCAGTGCTAGAGATTCGGACGGCCCAAGCACCTTC.

The gene calls are TRBV6-5 and TRBJ1-2; weak D call: TRBD1 (6 bases). V was shortened by 2 bases and J by 8 bases, with 18 bases between the two germline ends. CDR1 is MNHEY, CDR2 SVGAGI, per germline. The CDR3 sequence is 15 residues long. The DNA for the CDR3 is TGTGCCAGCAGTTACACCGGGGGCCCTATGAGCGGCTACACCTTC. As protein: CASSYTGGPMSGYTF.

This chain connects TRBV12-5 to TRBJ2-1; 12 bases align to TRBD2. Germline assignment: CDR1 LGHNT and CDR2 FRNRAP. The CDR3 spans 16 residues. V gave up 1 base and J gave up 5 bases; unmatched junction bases: 3. This chain's CDR3 is CASGLELAGGHNEQFF. The DNA for the CDR3 is TGTGCTAGTGGTTTGGAACTAGCGGGGGGTCACAATGAGCAGTTCTTC.

The V gene is TRBV5-1, the J gene TRBJ2-1; D is tentatively TRBD1 or TRBD2 (5 bases each). Germline V lookup: CDR1 SGHRS, CDR2 YFSETQ. Deletions cut 0 bases from V and 0 bases from J, with 10 bases between. The CDR3 spans 16 residues. CDR3 nucleotides: TGCGCCAGCAGCTTGGGGGACGGCAGCTCCTACAATGAGCAGTTCTTC. Amino acid sequence: CASSLGDGSSYNEQFF.

The J gene is TRBJ2-1, the V gene TRBV6-1; D perhaps matches TRBD1 (6 bases). Germline V gene lookup returns CDR1 MNHNS and CDR2 SASEGT. This CDR3 has 15 residues. Trimming stripped 5 bases from V and 4 bases from J, with 15 bases between. CDR3 sequence (DNA): TGTGCCAGCAGTATTACAGGGTTCCCATACAATGAGCAGTTCTTC. Its protein product is CASSITGFPYNEQFF.

This clonotype was recorded at least ten times. The gene calls are TRBV4-1 and TRBJ2-5; the D is unclear. CDR3 size: 14 residues. Germline CDR1 and CDR2: MGHRA and YSYEKL. The ends were cut back, 0 bases at V and 4 bases at J, with 9 bases in the middle. The CDR3 coding sequence is TGCGCCAGCAGCCAAGAGTCGGTTGGAGAGACCCAGTACTTC. It yields the protein CASSQESVGETQYF.

The chain uses TRBV11-3 and TRBJ2-3; TRBD2 matches at 8 bases. CDR1 and CDR2 (germline): SGHNT, YENEEA. Unmatched junction bases numbered 4, after V lost 2 bases and J lost 6 bases. The CDR3 runs 14 residues. This CDR3 is CASSLRGLVDTQYF. The CDR3 region has the DNA TGTGCCAGCAGCTTAAGGGGACTAGTTGATACGCAGTATTTT. Filled out from reference TRBV11-3 and TRBJ2-3, the complete variable domain reads EAGVVQSPRYKIIEKKQPVAFWCNPISGHNTLYWYLQNLGQGPELLIRYENEEAVDDSQLPKDRFSAERLKGVDSTLKIQPAELGDSAVYLCASSLRGLVDTQYFGPGTRLTVL.

The CDR3 here is CASKDGSYNEQFF. As DNA, the CDR3 is TGTGCCAGCAAGGACGGGTCCTACAATGAGCAGTTCTTC. The chain recombines TRBV12-3 or TRBV12-4 with TRBJ2-1; D not resolved. Trimming took off 7 bases at V and 1 base at J, with 8 bases between the two ends. There are 13 residues in the CDR3.

The chain joins TRBV20-1 to TRBJ1-6; D is unclear. Germline CDR1 DFQATT, CDR2 SNEGSKA (reference sequence). The CDR3 spans 14 residues. Trimming pared 1 base from V and 5 bases from J, leaving 9 bases between. CDR3 nucleotide sequence: TGCAGTGCTAGAGTGGGAGCAGATAATTCACCCCTCCACTTT. Residues: CSARVGADNSPLHF.

The J gene is TRBJ2-1, the V gene TRBV7-2; 8 bases align to TRBD2. V shed 2 bases and J 10 bases; nucleotides not matched to a gene: 25. The germline CDR1 and CDR2 sequences are SGHTA and FQGNSA. The CDR3 is 20 amino acids. The CDR3 sequence is CASSLWGPTGGGTPMGEQFF. The CDR3, as DNA: TGTGCCAGCAGCTTATGGGGTCCCACGGGCGGGGGGACCCCTATGGGAGAGCAGTTCTTC.

The V gene is TRBV7-9, the J gene TRBJ2-7; 7 bases are a match to TRBD1. V lost 0 bases and J lost 6; bases outside the gene matches: 8. The CDR3 loop spans 15 amino acids. CDR1 is SEHNR, CDR2 FQNEAQ, per germline (reference sequence). CDR3 nucleotides: TGTGCCAGCAGCTTAGCTGACAGGGTCCCAGGCGAGCAGTACTTC. It encodes CASSLADRVPGEQYF.

The V call is TRBV6-5, the J call TRBJ1-2; 9 positions match TRBD1. This CDR3 region has 18 residues. Losses at the gene ends were 0 bases for V and 0 bases for J; bases not matched to a gene: 8. The germline V gene encodes CDR1 MNHEY and CDR2 SVGAGI. The CDR3 DNA follows: TGTGCCAGCAGTTACTCCTCCTTTGGGACAGGGCCTAACTATGGCTACACCTTC. Amino acid sequence: CASSYSSFGTGPNYGYTF.

The chain uses TRBV12-3 or TRBV12-4 and TRBJ2-1; D might be TRBD1 (5 bases). Trimming stripped 4 bases from V and 10 bases from J, with 14 bases between. This CDR3 is 13 amino acids long. CDR3 DNA: TGTGCCAGCAGTTGCCTGCAGGGTGGGGAGCAGTTCTTC. Protein sequence: CASSCLQGGEQFF.

The gene calls are TRBV5-1 and TRBJ1-2; D is uncertain. CDR1 and CDR2 from the germline V gene are SGHRS and YFSETQ. The CDR3 spans 15 residues. With 3 bases removed from V and 0 bases from J, the gap between germline ends came to 12 bases. The CDR3 protein is CASSSVAAPNYGYTF. DNA for the CDR3: TGCGCCAGCAGCTCAGTGGCAGCACCTAACTATGGCTACACCTTC.

This clonotype was seen a few times. The chain uses TRBV7-2 and TRBJ1-2; perhaps TRBD1 as D (5 bases). The V and J ends lost 5 bases and 3 bases respectively, with 16 bases between them. The CDR3 sequence is 15 residues long. Germline values: CDR1 SGHTA, CDR2 FQGNSA. CDR3 sequence: CASSPRTGSYYGYTF. Written as DNA, the CDR3 is TGTGCCAGCAGCCCTAGAACAGGTTCCTACTATGGCTACACCTTC.

This chain connects TRBV20-1 to TRBJ2-7, with D unresolved. Between the trimmed V and J ends, which lost 4 bases and 2 bases, there was a span of 6 bases. This CDR3 has 11 residues. Per the germline V gene, CDR1 is DFQATT and CDR2 is SNEGSKA (reference sequence). For the CDR3, the DNA is TGCAGTGCTACATTCGCCTACGAGCAGTACTTC. This gives the protein CSATFAYEQYF.

The rearrangement links TRBV10-3 to TRBJ2-3; 9 bases match TRBD2. V shed 8 bases, J shed 0 bases, and the junction held 0 bases outside the gene matches. Looked up from germline, CDR1 is ENHRY and CDR2 is SYGVKD. This CDR3 has 13 amino acids. CDR3 bases: TGTGCCATCGCGGGGGGGAGCACAGATACGCAGTATTTT. Translation gives CAIAGGSTDTQYF.

In its sample, this clonotype was seen a few times. V usage is TRBV7-9 and J usage is TRBJ2-1; 8 nucleotides match TRBD1. V lost 3 bases, J lost 6 bases, and 7 bases stayed unmatched. Germline-derived CDR1 and CDR2 are SEHNR and FQNEAQ (reference sequence). The CDR3 is 15 residues long. CDR3 bases: TGTGCCAGCAGCTTCGCGGACAGGGTTCCCAATGAGCAGTTCTTC. It encodes CASSFADRVPNEQFF.

This chain links TRBV20-1 with TRBJ1-2; weak D call: TRBD1 (6 bases). The ends were cut back, 2 bases at V and 8 bases at J, with 18 bases in the middle. The CDR3 is 14 residues long. Germline V gene data show CDR1 as DFQATT and CDR2 as SNEGSKA (reference sequence). For the CDR3, the DNA is TGCAGTGCTAGACAGACAGGCCGGTTAGGGGGCTACACCTTC. Translating gives CSARQTGRLGGYTF.

This clonotype was found many times. This chain uses TRBV4-1 with TRBJ2-1; D remains ambiguous. This CDR3 contains 15 residues. The ends were cut back, 1 base at V and 5 bases at J, with 12 bases in the middle. The germline V gene encodes CDR1 MGHRA and CDR2 YSYEKL. As DNA, the CDR3 is TGCGCCAGCAGCCAAGGAGGTAGGAGAAACAATGAGCAGTTCTTC. Its translation: CASSQGGRRNNEQFF.

The V and J genes are TRBV9 and TRBJ2-4, with a tentative D call TRBD1 (6 bases). The J call may be incorrect, as the DNA end agrees better with TRBJ2-7. The CDR3 sequence is 14 residues long. CDR1 and CDR2 (germline): SGDLS, YYNGEE. As DNA, the CDR3 is TGTGCCAGCAGCGTAGCTACGACAGGCTACGAGCAGTACTTC. Encoded protein: CASSVATTGYEQYF.

This clonotype turned up a few times. The gene calls are TRBV20-1 and TRBJ2-3; maybe TRBD2 (6 bases). The V gene lost 3 bases and the J gene lost 6 bases, with 16 bases spanning the gap. The germline V gene encodes CDR1 DFQATT and CDR2 SNEGSKA (reference sequence). There are 14 residues in the CDR3. CDR3 amino acids: CSASEGGGSDTQYF. The CDR3 bases are TGCAGTGCTAGTGAGGGTGGGGGGTCGGATACGCAGTATTTT.

This clonotype has a handful of counts. The J gene is TRBJ2-5, the V gene TRBV5-1, with TRBD2 matching 8 bases. This CDR3 has 15 amino acids. CDR1 and CDR2 (germline): SGHRS, YFSETQ. V shed 1 base, J shed 3 bases, and the junction held 5 bases outside the gene matches. In DNA form, the CDR3 reads TGCGCCAGCAGCTTGCAGGGGCGGGGGGAAGAGACCCAGTACTTC. Translating it yields CASSLQGRGEETQYF.

This clonotype was observed a few times. The chain combines TRBV29-1 with TRBJ2-2, with 8 bases lining up with TRBD1. With V trimmed by 3 bases and J by 1 base, 10 bases remained unmatched. In germline, CDR1 is SQVTM, CDR2 ANQGSEA. The CDR3 extends over 17 amino acids. For the CDR3, the DNA is TGCAGCGTTGAGGTTCGGGGAGGACAGGGGAACACCGGGGAGCTGTTTTTT. Protein sequence: CSVEVRGGQGNTGELFF.

V and J are TRBV2 and TRBJ2-5, with D tentatively TRBD1 (5 bases). TRBJ2-1 explains the end of the DNA better; the J call may be wrong. The CDR3 extends over 13 amino acids. Per germline, CDR1 SNHLY and CDR2 FYNNEI. The CDR3 DNA follows: TGTGCCAGCAGGATCAGGGCCCTAGAGACCCAGTTCTTC. Residues: CASRIRALETQFF.

The chain employs TRBV2 and TRBJ2-1; 10 bases align to TRBD1. CDR3 length: 16 residues. V shed 4 bases and J 9 bases; nucleotides not matched to a gene: 12. Germline lookup yields CDR1 SNHLY and CDR2 FYNNEI. CDR3 sequence (DNA): TGTGCCAGCAGTGTCTCGGTAGGACAGGGGGTAGGTGAGCAGTTCTTC. This sequence encodes CASSVSVGQGVGEQFF.